These 4 T cell receptor beta chains came from one sample sequenced in a study of T cell responses to AZD1222 COVID-19 vaccine. Measured with immunoSEQ multiplex PCR; TCRdb has only the in-frame clones, and not every one. The sample shows roughly 140,000 clones, about 92% of them seen only once. The input for sequencing was peripheral blood, taken on day 0 of AZD1222 vaccination. All receptors come from an adult in good health.

The chain combines TRBV6-5 with TRBJ2-2; D is uncertain. Germline V gives CDR1 MNHEY, CDR2 SVGAGI. The germline V and J ends were trimmed by 8 bases and 5 bases, with 12 bases remaining between them. The CDR3 runs 13 residues. In DNA, the CDR3 is TGTGCCAGCCGCGCGGAGAAAACCGGGGAGCTGTTTTTT. Amino acid sequence: CASRAEKTGELFF.

This clone was seen a handful of times. The chain uses TRBV2 and TRBJ2-4; D not resolved. V was cut by 2 bases and J by 8 bases, with 13 bases left in between. This CDR3 contains 14 residues. CDR1 is SNHLY and CDR2 is FYNNEI in the germline V gene. The CDR3 sequence: CASSEMYRVDIQYF. Written as DNA, the CDR3 is TGTGCCAGCAGTGAAATGTATAGGGTGGACATTCAGTACTTC.

DNA of the CDR3: TGTGCCAGCAGCGGAAGTCGGGACAGGGGGACCGTAAAACTGTTTTTT. Translating it yields CASSGSRDRGTVKLFF. This sequence joins TRBV3-1 (or the pseudogene TRBV3-2) and TRBJ1-4, with 11 bases identical to TRBD1. The CDR3 sequence is 16 residues long. Germline V gene lookup returns CDR1 LGHDT and CDR2 YNNKEL (reference sequence). V gave up 5 bases and J gave up 10 bases; unmatched junction bases: 12.

The chain uses TRBV7-2 and TRBJ1-5, with D unresolved. The CDR3 loop spans 16 amino acids. CDR1 and CDR2 from the germline V gene are SGHTA and FQGNSA. Trimming stripped 5 bases from V and 0 bases from J, with 14 bases between. The CDR3 DNA reads as TGTGCCAGCAGCCCTTTGGGCGGGCCTAGCAATCAGCCCCAGCATTTT. Translated, it gives CASSPLGGPSNQPQHF.